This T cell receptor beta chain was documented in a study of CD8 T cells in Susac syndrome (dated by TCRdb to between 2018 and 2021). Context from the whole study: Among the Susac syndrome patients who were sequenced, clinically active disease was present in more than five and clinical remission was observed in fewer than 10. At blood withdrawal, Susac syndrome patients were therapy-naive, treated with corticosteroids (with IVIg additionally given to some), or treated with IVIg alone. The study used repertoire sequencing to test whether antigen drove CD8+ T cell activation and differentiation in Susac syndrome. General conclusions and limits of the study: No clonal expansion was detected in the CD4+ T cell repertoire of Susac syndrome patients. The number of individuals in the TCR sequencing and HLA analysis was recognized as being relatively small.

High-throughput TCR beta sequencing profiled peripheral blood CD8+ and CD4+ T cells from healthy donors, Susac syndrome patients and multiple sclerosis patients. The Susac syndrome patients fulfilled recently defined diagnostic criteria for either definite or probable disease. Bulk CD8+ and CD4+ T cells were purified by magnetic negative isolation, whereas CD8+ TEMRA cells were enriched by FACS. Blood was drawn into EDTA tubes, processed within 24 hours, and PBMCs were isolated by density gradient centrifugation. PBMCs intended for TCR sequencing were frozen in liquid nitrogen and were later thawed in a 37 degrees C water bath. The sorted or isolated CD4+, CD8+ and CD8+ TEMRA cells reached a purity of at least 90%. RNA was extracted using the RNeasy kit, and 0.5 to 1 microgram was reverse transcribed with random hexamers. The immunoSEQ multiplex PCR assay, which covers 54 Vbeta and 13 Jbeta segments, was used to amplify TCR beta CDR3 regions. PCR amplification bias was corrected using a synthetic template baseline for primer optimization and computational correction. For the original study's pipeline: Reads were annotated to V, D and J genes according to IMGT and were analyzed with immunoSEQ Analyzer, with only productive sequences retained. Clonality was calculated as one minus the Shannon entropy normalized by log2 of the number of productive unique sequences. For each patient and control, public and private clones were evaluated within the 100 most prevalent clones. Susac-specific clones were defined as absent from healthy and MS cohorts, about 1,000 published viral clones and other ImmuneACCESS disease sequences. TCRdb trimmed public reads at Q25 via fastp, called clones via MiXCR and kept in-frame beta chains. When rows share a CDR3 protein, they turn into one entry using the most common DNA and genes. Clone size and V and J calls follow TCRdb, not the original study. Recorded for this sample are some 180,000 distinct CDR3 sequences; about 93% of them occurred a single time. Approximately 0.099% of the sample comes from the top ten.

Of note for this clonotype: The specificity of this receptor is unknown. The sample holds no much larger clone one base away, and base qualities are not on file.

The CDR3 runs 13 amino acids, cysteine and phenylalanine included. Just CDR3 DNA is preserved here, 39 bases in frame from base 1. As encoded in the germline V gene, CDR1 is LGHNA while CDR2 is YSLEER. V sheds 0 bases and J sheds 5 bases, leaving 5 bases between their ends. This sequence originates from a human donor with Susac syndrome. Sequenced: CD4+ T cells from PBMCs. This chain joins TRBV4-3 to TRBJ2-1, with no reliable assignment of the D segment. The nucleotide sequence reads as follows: TGCGCCAGCAGCCAAGAACGCCACAATGAGCAGTTCTTC. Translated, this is CASSQERHNEQFF.